This TCR beta chain was recovered during a study of CD8+ T cells in alopecia areata. Study at large: Patients received oral tofacitinib, 5 to 10 mg twice daily, for moderate-to-severe alopecia areata.

Treatment denoted: oral pan-JAK inhibitor, 5-10 mg twice daily. Germline V gene sequence: CDR1 SQVTM, CDR2 ANQGSEA. CDR3 length: 11 amino acids. V shed 3 bases and J shed 5 bases, with 8 bases lying between them. This clone was observed a handful of times. Extracted from the samples, RNA was reverse transcribed into cDNA to serve as the sequencing template. Clones were sequenced by immunoSEQ multiplex PCR, and TCRdb holds only the in-frame ones, with some missing. The sample gives under 150,000 clones, approximately 55% of which show up once; about 3.4% is in the top ten. The sequencing here drew on CD4+ T cells sorted from blood, taken at week 24, from a patient treated with tofacitinib. The TCR comes from a human donor with alopecia areata. This sequence joins TRBV29-1 and TRBJ2-7; the D gene is possibly TRBD2 (6 bases). Written as DNA, the CDR3 is TGCAGCGTTGATTGGGGGGACGAGCAGTACTTC. Protein product: CSVDWGDEQYF.